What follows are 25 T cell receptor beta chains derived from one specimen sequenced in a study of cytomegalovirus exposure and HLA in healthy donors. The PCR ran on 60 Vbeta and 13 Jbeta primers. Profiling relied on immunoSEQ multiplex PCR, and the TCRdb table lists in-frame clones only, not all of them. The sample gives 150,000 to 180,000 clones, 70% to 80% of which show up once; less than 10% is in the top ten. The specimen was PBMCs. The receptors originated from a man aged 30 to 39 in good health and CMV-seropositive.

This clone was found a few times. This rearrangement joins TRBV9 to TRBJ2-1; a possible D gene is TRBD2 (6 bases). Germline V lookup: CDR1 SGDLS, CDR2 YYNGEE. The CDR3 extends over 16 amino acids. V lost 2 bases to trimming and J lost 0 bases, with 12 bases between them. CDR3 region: CASSVLSTSSYNEQFF. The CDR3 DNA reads TGTGCCAGCAGCGTTTTATCGACTAGCTCCTACAATGAGCAGTTCTTC.

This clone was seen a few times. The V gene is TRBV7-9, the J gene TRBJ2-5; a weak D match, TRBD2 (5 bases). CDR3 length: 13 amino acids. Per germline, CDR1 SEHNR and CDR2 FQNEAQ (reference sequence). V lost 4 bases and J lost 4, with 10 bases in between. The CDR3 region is CASSSESGETQYF. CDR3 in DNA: TGTGCCAGCAGCTCGGAAAGCGGAGAGACCCAGTACTTC. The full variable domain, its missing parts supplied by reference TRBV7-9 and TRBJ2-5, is DTGVSQNPRHKITKRGQNVTFRCDPISEHNRLYWYRQTLGQGPEFLTYFQNEAQLEKSRLLSDRFSAERPKGSFSTLEIQRTEQGDSAMYLCASSSESGETQYFGPGTRLLVL.

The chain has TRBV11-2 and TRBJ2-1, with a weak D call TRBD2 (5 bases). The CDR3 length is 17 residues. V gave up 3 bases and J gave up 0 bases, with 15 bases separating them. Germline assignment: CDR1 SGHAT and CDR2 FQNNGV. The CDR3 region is CASSFYLDSRSYNEQFF. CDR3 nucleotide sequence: TGTGCCAGCAGCTTCTACCTGGACTCCCGCTCCTACAATGAGCAGTTCTTC.

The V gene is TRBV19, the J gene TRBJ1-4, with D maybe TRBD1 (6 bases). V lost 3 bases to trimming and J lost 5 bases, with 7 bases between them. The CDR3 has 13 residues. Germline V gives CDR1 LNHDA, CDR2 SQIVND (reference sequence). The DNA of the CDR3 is TGTGCCAGTAGTATTAGGGGGAATGAAAAACTGTTTTTT. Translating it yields CASSIRGNEKLFF.

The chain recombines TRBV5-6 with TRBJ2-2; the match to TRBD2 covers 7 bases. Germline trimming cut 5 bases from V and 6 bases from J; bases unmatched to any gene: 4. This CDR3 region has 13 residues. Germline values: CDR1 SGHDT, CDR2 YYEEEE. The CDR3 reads CASRVAGAGELFF. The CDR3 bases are TGTGCCAGCAGGGTTGCGGGGGCCGGGGAGCTGTTTTTT.

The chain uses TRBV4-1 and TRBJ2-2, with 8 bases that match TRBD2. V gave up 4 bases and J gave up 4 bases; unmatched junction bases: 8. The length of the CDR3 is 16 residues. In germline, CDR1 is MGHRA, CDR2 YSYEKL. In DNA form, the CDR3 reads TGCGCCAGCAGCCCCCTCTCGGGGGGGTTCACCGGGGAGCTGTTTTTT. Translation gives CASSPLSGGFTGELFF.

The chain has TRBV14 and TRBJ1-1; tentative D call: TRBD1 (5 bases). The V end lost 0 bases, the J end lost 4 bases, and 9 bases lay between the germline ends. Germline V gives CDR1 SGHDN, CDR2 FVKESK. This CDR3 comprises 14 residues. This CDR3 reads CASSQEETATEAFF. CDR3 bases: TGTGCCAGCAGCCAAGAGGAGACAGCCACTGAAGCTTTCTTT.

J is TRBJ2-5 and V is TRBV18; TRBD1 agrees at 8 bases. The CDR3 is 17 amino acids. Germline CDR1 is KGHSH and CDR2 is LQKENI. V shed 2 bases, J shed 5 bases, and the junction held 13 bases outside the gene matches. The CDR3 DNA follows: TGTGCCAGCTCACCAGTAATCGGACAGGGCGTAAGGGAGACCCAGTACTTC. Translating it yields CASSPVIGQGVRETQYF.

The CDR3 nucleotides read TGTGCCAGCAGCTTTGGCGGGGGGAGGGAAAAACTGTTTTTT. Translating it yields CASSFGGGREKLFF. The rearrangement joins TRBV7-9 to TRBJ1-4; a weak D match, TRBD1 (5 bases). V was shortened by 3 bases and J by 8 bases, with 13 bases between the two germline ends. The CDR3 consists of 14 residues. Looked up from germline, CDR1 is SEHNR and CDR2 is FQNEAQ (reference sequence).

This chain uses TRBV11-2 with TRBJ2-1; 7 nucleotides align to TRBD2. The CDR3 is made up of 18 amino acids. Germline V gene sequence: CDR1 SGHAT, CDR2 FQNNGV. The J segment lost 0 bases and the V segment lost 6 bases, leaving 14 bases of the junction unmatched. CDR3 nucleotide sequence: TGTGCCAGCAGGATAAGTAGCGGGTCCGGCGGCTCCTACAATGAGCAGTTCTTC. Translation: CASRISSGSGGSYNEQFF.

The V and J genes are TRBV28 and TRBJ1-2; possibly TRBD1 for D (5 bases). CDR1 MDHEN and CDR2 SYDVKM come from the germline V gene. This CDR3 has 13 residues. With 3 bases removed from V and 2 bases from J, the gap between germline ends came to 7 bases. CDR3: CASSFGGNYGYTF. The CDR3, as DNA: TGTGCCAGCAGTTTCGGGGGGAACTATGGCTACACCTTC.

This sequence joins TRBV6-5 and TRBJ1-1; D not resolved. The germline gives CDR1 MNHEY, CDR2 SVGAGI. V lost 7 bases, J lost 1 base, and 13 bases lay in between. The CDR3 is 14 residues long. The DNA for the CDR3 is TGTGCCAGCACCACAGCGGGGTGGAACACTGAAGCTTTCTTT. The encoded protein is CASTTAGWNTEAFF.

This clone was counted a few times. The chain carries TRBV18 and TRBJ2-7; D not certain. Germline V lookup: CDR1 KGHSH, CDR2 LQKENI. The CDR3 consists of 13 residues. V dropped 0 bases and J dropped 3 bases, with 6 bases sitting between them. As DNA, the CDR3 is TGTGCCAGCTCACCACCCCCTAACTACGAGCAGTACTTC. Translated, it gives CASSPPPNYEQYF.

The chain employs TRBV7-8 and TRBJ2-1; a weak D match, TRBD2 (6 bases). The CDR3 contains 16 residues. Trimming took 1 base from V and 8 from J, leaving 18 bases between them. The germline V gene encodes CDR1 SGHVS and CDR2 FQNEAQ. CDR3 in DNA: TGTGCCAGCAGCTTAGGACTAGGCCGGTACGGCGATGAGCAGTTCTTC. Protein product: CASSLGLGRYGDEQFF.

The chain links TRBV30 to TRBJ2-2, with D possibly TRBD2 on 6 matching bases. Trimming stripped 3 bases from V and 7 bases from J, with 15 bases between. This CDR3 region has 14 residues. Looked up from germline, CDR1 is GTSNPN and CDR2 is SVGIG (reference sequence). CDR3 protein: CAWSRDFGIGELFF. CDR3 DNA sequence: TGTGCCTGGAGCCGGGACTTTGGCATCGGGGAGCTGTTTTTT.

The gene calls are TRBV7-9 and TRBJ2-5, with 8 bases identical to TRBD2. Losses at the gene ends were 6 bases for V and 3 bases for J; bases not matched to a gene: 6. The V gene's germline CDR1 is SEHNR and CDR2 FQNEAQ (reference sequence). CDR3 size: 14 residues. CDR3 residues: CASSLLLAEETQYF. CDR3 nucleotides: TGTGCCAGCAGTCTTCTACTAGCGGAAGAGACCCAGTACTTC.

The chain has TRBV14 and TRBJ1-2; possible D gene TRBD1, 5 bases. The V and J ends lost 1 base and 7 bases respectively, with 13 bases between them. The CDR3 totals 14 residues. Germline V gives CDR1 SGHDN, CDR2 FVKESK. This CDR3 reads CASSQVPRGVGYTF. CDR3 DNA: TGTGCCAGCAGCCAAGTTCCCCGGGGGGTTGGCTACACCTTC.

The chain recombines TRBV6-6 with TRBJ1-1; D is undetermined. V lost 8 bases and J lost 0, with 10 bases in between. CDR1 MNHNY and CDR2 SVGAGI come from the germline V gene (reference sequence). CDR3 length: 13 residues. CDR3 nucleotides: TGTGCCAGCGTTCTGCAGATGAACACTGAAGCTTTCTTT. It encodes CASVLQMNTEAFF.

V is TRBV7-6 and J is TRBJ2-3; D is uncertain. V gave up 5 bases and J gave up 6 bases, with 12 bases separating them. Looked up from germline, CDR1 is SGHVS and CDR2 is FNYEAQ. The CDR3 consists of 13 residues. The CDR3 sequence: CASSKKSVDTQYF. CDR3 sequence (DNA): TGTGCCAGCAGCAAAAAATCAGTGGATACGCAGTATTTT.

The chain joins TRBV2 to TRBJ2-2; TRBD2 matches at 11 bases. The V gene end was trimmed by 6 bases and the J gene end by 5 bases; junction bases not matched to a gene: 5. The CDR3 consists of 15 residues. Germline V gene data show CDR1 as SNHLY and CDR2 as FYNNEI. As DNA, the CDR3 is TGTGCCAGCAGGCCTCTAGCGGGAGGTACCGGGGAGCTGTTTTTT. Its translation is CASRPLAGGTGELFF.

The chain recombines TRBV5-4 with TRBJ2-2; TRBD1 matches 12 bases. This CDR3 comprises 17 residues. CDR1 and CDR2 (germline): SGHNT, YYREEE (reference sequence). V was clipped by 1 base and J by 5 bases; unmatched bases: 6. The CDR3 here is CASSLSGTGGWTGELFF. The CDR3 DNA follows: TGTGCCAGCAGCTTGAGTGGGACAGGGGGCTGGACCGGGGAGCTGTTTTTT.

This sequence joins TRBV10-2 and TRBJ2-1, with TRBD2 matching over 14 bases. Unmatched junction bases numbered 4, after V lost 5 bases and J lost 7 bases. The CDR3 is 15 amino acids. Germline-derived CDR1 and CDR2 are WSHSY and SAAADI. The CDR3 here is CASSPGTSGGNEQFF. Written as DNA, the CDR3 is TGCGCCAGCAGTCCCGGGACTAGCGGGGGAAATGAGCAGTTCTTC.

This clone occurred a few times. CDR3 amino acids: CASSLGSIYNSPLHF. The CDR3 nucleotides read TGTGCCAGCAGTTTAGGGAGCATCTATAATTCACCCCTCCACTTT. The V gene is TRBV27, the J gene TRBJ1-6; unclear D gene. Germline V gene lookup returns CDR1 MNHEY and CDR2 SMNVEV (reference sequence). V gave up 2 bases and J gave up 3 bases, with 8 bases separating them. CDR3 length: 15 amino acids.

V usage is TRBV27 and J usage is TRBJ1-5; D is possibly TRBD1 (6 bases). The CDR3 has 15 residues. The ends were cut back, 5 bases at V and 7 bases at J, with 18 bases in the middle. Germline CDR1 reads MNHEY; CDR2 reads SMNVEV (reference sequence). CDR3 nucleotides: TGTGCCAGCAGTCAATCACAGGGCCGAAAACAGCCCCAGCATTTT. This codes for CASSQSQGRKQPQHF.

The CDR3 here is CASSLSGAGGFGYGYTF. The CDR3 region has the DNA TGTGCCAGCAGTTTATCGGGGGCAGGGGGGTTTGGCTATGGCTACACCTTC. The chain links TRBV27 to TRBJ1-2, with 7 bases lining up with TRBD1. The germline CDR1 and CDR2 sequences are MNHEY and SMNVEV (reference sequence). The CDR3 spans 17 residues. After removal of 0 bases from V and 4 bases from J, the junction contained 11 bases not matched to a gene.